This T cell receptor beta chain was profiled in a study of CD8+ T cells in alopecia areata. Across the whole study: Among treated patients, oral tofacitinib was administered at 5 to 10 mg twice daily. Tofacitinib lasted 6 to 18 months, then 6 months off drug. Study conclusions and caveats: Between patients, shared TCR sequences were less clear than in mice. This was possibly due in part to HLA diversity in the patient population.

The CDR3 is made up of 14 amino acids. V shed 6 bases and J 3 bases; nucleotides not matched to a gene: 8. Germline values: CDR1 SQVTM, CDR2 ANQGSEA. Remarks on this clone: The antigen is unknown.

Treatment denoted: oral pan-JAK inhibitor, 5-10 mg twice daily. Peripheral blood, together with lesional scalp punch biopsies, was collected from alopecia areata patients. RNA extraction was followed by reverse transcription into cDNA, which acted as the sequencing template. The method was immunoSEQ multiplex PCR; TCRdb's version includes in-frame clones alone and lacks a portion of them. The table lists 90,000 to 150,000 clones, around 53% of them singletons. The sample was CD4+ T cells sorted from blood, taken at week 4, from a patient treated with tofacitinib. The rearrangement uses TRBV29-1 and TRBJ1-1; 9 bases line up with TRBD1. The source is a human donor with alopecia areata. The DNA for the CDR3 is TGCAGCGTCCCTCGGGGACAGGGTCACACTGAAGCTTTCTTT. Encoded protein: CSVPRGQGHTEAFF.